Below are 2 T cell receptor beta chains sequenced from a single sample in a study of CD8+ T cells in alopecia areata. Following RNA extraction, reverse transcription yielded cDNA that acted as the sequencing template. Profiling relied on immunoSEQ multiplex PCR, and the TCRdb table lists in-frame clones only, not all of them. The sample consists of 64,000 or so clones, about half of them appearing once. Treatment described: oral pan-JAK inhibitor, 5-10 mg twice daily. The starting material was CD8+ T cells sorted from blood, obtained around week 36, from a patient treated with tofacitinib. The source of these receptors is a human donor with alopecia areata.

The rearrangement joins TRBV6-1 to TRBJ2-7; D gene ambiguous. Looked up from germline, CDR1 is MNHNS and CDR2 is SASEGT. V was shortened by 2 bases and J by 4 bases, with 15 bases between the two germline ends. The CDR3 runs 15 residues. In DNA, the CDR3 is TGTGCCAGCAGTGAAAGAGCGTGGGAAGGGTACGAGCAGTACTTC. It translates to CASSERAWEGYEQYF.

In this sample, this clone turned up a few times. The rearrangement uses TRBV27 and TRBJ1-2; no clear D gene. The CDR3 has 15 residues. Between the trimmed V and J ends, which lost 2 bases and 0 bases, there was a span of 10 bases. CDR1 and CDR2 (germline): MNHEY, SMNVEV (reference sequence). CDR3: CASSLRRESNYGYTF. The DNA for the CDR3 is TGTGCCAGCAGTTTACGGCGGGAATCTAACTATGGCTACACCTTC.